A single sample is the source of the 26 T cell receptor beta chains below, sequenced in a study of blood T cell repertoires in COVID-19. TCRdb keeps only in-frame clones here, not all; method: immunoSEQ multiplex PCR. This sample has 150,000 or so clones, with around 82% found just once. Sequenced sample: peripheral blood. The source of these receptors is a man in his sixties with COVID-19, enrolled during active disease.

The chain has TRBV18 and TRBJ1-3, with D possibly matching TRBD1 (6 bases). V was clipped by 6 bases and J by 0 bases, with 6 bases between them. Looked up from germline, CDR1 is KGHSH and CDR2 is LQKENI. The CDR3 length is 13 residues. CDR3 in DNA: TGTGCCAGCTCGGACAGCTCTGGAAACACCATATATTTT. The encoded protein is CASSDSSGNTIYF.

The genes are TRBV7-2 and TRBJ2-3; D is possibly TRBD1 (5 bases). Germline CDR1 reads SGHTA; CDR2 reads FQGNSA. The CDR3 contains 14 residues. The V and J ends lost 5 bases and 1 base respectively, with 10 bases between them. This CDR3 is CASSAETGTDTQYF. CDR3 DNA sequence: TGTGCCAGCAGCGCGGAGACAGGCACAGATACGCAGTATTTT.

This sequence joins TRBV4-2 and TRBJ1-6, with TRBD1 matching 8 bases. This CDR3 is built from 18 residues. The trim removed 2 bases at V and 9 bases at J, leaving 15 bases unmatched. Looked up from germline, CDR1 is LGHNA and CDR2 is YNFKEQ. CDR3 sequence: CASSQLGVWTGRVSPLHF. CDR3 nucleotide sequence: TGTGCCAGCAGCCAACTAGGAGTTTGGACAGGGCGAGTTTCACCCCTCCACTTT.

The rearrangement uses TRBV6-1 and TRBJ2-1, with TRBD1 matching 7 bases. V gave up 4 bases and J gave up 5 bases; unmatched junction bases: 17. The germline V gene encodes CDR1 MNHNS and CDR2 SASEGT. The CDR3 sequence is 18 residues long. The CDR3 region is CASSAMPPGQRSDNEQFF. Written as DNA, the CDR3 is TGTGCCAGCAGTGCTATGCCCCCGGGACAGAGGAGTGACAATGAGCAGTTCTTC.

This rearrangement joins TRBV11-2 to TRBJ1-1; possibly TRBD1 for D (6 bases). V was cut by 3 bases and J by 1 base, with 12 bases left in between. CDR3 length: 15 amino acids. Germline V CDR1 and CDR2: SGHAT, FQNNGV. The CDR3 region is CASSLAGQRNTEAFF. CDR3 nucleotide sequence: TGTGCCAGCAGCTTGGCTGGACAGAGGAACACTGAAGCTTTCTTT.

V is TRBV4-3 and J is TRBJ2-7; 8 nucleotides line up with TRBD2. CDR3 length equals 16 residues. The junction had 10 bases not matched to a gene; V was cut back by 0 bases and J by 6 bases. Germline V gene data show CDR1 as LGHNA and CDR2 as YSLEER. The chain's CDR3 is CASSQDIAGGAPEQYF. CDR3 bases: TGCGCCAGCAGCCAAGATATCGCCGGGGGGGCCCCCGAGCAGTACTTC.

The CDR3 spells CASAPTFSGNTIYF. The CDR3, as DNA: TGTGCCAGTGCCCCCACTTTTTCTGGAAACACCATATATTTT. The J gene is TRBJ1-3, the V gene TRBV5-4; D remains unclear. Per the germline V gene, CDR1 is SGHNT and CDR2 is YYREEE (reference sequence). V was clipped by 8 bases and J by 1 base, with 13 bases between them. The CDR3 is 14 amino acids.

V gene TRBV6-5 combines with J gene TRBJ2-7, with no clear D. There are 15 residues in the CDR3. Germline values: CDR1 MNHEY, CDR2 SVGAGI. V lost 6 bases and J lost 1, with 16 bases in between. The CDR3 sequence: CASRVRLSTSYEQYF. In DNA form, the CDR3 reads TGTGCCAGCAGGGTACGTCTATCCACTTCCTACGAGCAGTACTTC.

J is TRBJ1-2 and V is TRBV5-5; a possible D gene is TRBD1 (6 bases). The CDR3 contains 13 residues. The germline V gene has CDR1 SGHKS and CDR2 YYEKEE (reference sequence). Trimming shortened V by 3 bases and J by 4 bases, and 10 bases separated the two germline ends. DNA of the CDR3: TGTGCCAGCAGCTCAGGACAGCTCTATGGCTACACCTTC. Protein sequence: CASSSGQLYGYTF. The full variable domain, its missing parts supplied by reference TRBV5-5 and TRBJ1-2, is DAGVTQSPTHLIKTRGQQVTLRCSPISGHKSVSWYQQVLGQGPQFIFQYYEKEERGRGNFPDRFSARQFPNYSSELNVNALLLGDSALYLCASSSGQLYGYTFGSGTRLTVV.

The gene calls are TRBV6-6 and TRBJ1-5; D is ambiguous. The CDR3 has 14 residues. Germline CDR1 MNHNY, CDR2 SVGAGI (reference sequence). V dropped 2 bases and J dropped 7 bases, with 12 bases sitting between them. CDR3 bases: TGTGCCAGCAGTTACGACTCCTCTTTGCAGCCCCAGCATTTT. Protein product: CASSYDSSLQPQHF.

A remark on this clone: A junction end diverges from the germline sequence, so it may reflect a read error. V is TRBV27 and J is TRBJ1-5; D may be TRBD1 (5 bases). CDR1 is MNHEY and CDR2 is SMNVEV in the germline V gene (reference sequence). This CDR3 is 15 amino acids long. CDR3 protein: CASSISRQSNQPQHF. CDR3 bases: TGTGCCAGCAGTATATCTCGACAGAGCAATCAGCCCCAGCATTTT.

This clone showed up just a few times. CDR3 in DNA: TGTGCCAGCAGCAAACAGGGCCCCTCTATATATGGCTACACCTTC. Translation: CASSKQGPSIYGYTF. The chain uses TRBV7-2 and TRBJ1-2, with D possibly matching TRBD1 (6 bases). CDR3 length: 15 residues. Germline CDR1 is SGHTA and CDR2 is FQGNSA. V was cut by 5 bases and J by 5 bases, with 18 bases left in between.

The chain recombines TRBV10-1 with TRBJ1-2, with 7 bases lining up with TRBD1. V lost 1 base, J lost 7 bases, and 6 bases stayed unmatched. Germline assignment: CDR1 WNHNN and CDR2 SYGVQD (reference sequence). The CDR3 runs to 14 residues. CDR3 sequence: CASSEWTGIGGYTF. The CDR3 DNA is TGCGCCAGCAGTGAGTGGACAGGCATCGGTGGCTACACCTTC.

The V call is TRBV7-9, the J call TRBJ1-4; D call uncertain. V lost 1 base, J lost 5 bases, and 8 bases lay in between. Germline CDR1 reads SEHNR; CDR2 reads FQNEAQ (reference sequence). This CDR3 has 14 amino acids. The CDR3 nucleotides read TGTGCCAGCAGCTTAGGGGCCGAAAATGAAAAACTGTTTTTT. Translated: CASSLGAENEKLFF.

The chain combines TRBV7-2 with TRBJ2-4; a possible D gene is TRBD2 (7 bases). The V gene lost 1 base and the J gene lost 3 bases, with 13 bases spanning the gap. CDR1 is SGHTA, CDR2 FQGNSA, per germline. CDR3 length: 16 amino acids. This chain's CDR3 is CASSLGGGAGKNIQYF. CDR3 DNA sequence: TGTGCCAGCAGCTTAGGAGGGGGGGCTGGCAAAAACATTCAGTACTTC.

The chain recombines TRBV11-2 with TRBJ1-1; D call uncertain. The CDR3 is 16 amino acids. Trimming took 4 bases from V and 1 from J, leaving 16 bases between them. Germline CDR1 reads SGHAT; CDR2 reads FQNNGV. This CDR3 reads CASSSHPIHRNTEAFF. The CDR3 coding sequence is TGTGCCAGCAGCTCTCACCCGATTCACAGGAACACTGAAGCTTTCTTT.

The chain carries TRBV6-5 and TRBJ2-1; D might be TRBD2 (6 bases). The germline CDR1 and CDR2 sequences are MNHEY and SVGAGI. This CDR3 has 15 amino acids. The germline V and J ends were trimmed by 5 bases and 4 bases, with 15 bases remaining between them. The CDR3 reads CASSPSGEVYNEQFF. Written as DNA, the CDR3 is TGTGCCAGCAGTCCTTCTGGGGAGGTGTACAATGAGCAGTTCTTC.

The rearrangement uses TRBV24-1 and TRBJ1-5; TRBD1 might be the D (6 bases). This CDR3 has 15 amino acids. Germline V gene sequence: CDR1 KGHDR, CDR2 SFDVKD. Trimming cost V 7 bases and J 7 bases, with 19 bases left between them. CDR3 bases: TGTGCCACCAGGGGTTCAGGGGAAAGGGGCCAGCCCCAGCATTTT. It is translated as CATRGSGERGQPQHF.

This rearrangement joins TRBV6-5 to TRBJ1-2, with a weak D call TRBD1 (6 bases). Germline CDR1 and CDR2: MNHEY and SVGAGI. The CDR3 extends over 13 amino acids. V gave up 3 bases and J gave up 6 bases, with 11 bases separating them. The CDR3 loop reads CASSYASGDGYTF. DNA for the CDR3: TGTGCCAGCAGTTATGCCTCAGGGGATGGCTACACCTTC.

V gene TRBV19 combines with J gene TRBJ1-5; D perhaps matches TRBD1 (6 bases). Germline CDR1 and CDR2: LNHDA and SQIVND (reference sequence). CDR3 length equals 14 residues. V was trimmed by 6 bases and J by 0 bases, leaving 9 bases between them. The CDR3 DNA reads TGTGCCAGTAGAGGACAGCTTAGCAATCAGCCCCAGCATTTT. This gives the protein CASRGQLSNQPQHF.

The genes are TRBV4-3 and TRBJ1-2; D is possibly TRBD1 (6 bases). Between the trimmed V and J ends, which lost 1 base and 2 bases, there was a span of 11 bases. CDR3 length: 15 residues. Germline V gene sequence: CDR1 LGHNA, CDR2 YSLEER. CDR3 sequence reads: CASSQGTGTNYGYTF. CDR3 sequence (DNA): TGCGCCAGCAGCCAAGGCACAGGGACAAACTATGGCTACACCTTC.

This chain joins TRBV28 and TRBJ2-5; 11 bases are shared with TRBD1. CDR1 MDHEN and CDR2 SYDVKM come from the germline V gene. J gave up 4 bases and V 6 bases, and 7 bases lay outside the gene matches. The CDR3 is 15 amino acids. The CDR3 nucleotides are TGTGCCAGCAGAATCACCGGGACAGGGGGAGAGACCCAGTACTTC. Its protein is CASRITGTGGETQYF.

V is TRBV2 and J is TRBJ1-2; 7 bases align to TRBD1. Germline-derived CDR1 and CDR2 are SNHLY and FYNNEI. The length of the CDR3 is 15 residues. Trimming removed 6 bases from V and 0 bases from J; junction bases left unmatched: 7. CDR3 sequence: CASRGQVLANYGYTF. The DNA of the CDR3 is TGTGCCAGCAGAGGACAGGTTCTAGCTAACTATGGCTACACCTTC.

The chain has TRBV9 and TRBJ1-2; no clear D gene. Trimming removed 6 bases at V and 2 bases at J, with 17 bases between. The germline gives CDR1 SGDLS, CDR2 YYNGEE. The CDR3 totals 15 residues. The CDR3 sequence: CASTQSDSLNYGYTF. CDR3 in DNA: TGTGCCAGCACACAATCGGACTCTTTAAACTATGGCTACACCTTC.

This clone occurred once. The chain has TRBV24-1 and TRBJ2-5, with 8 bases identical to TRBD1. Germline V gene lookup returns CDR1 KGHDR and CDR2 SFDVKD. There are 14 residues in the CDR3. Unmatched junction bases numbered 7, after V lost 4 bases and J lost 7 bases. CDR3 nucleotides: TGTGCCACCAGTGACTTGGACAGGGATGGGACCCAGTACTTC. It translates to CATSDLDRDGTQYF.

This clone is a singleton in its sample. This chain's CDR3 is CASSPQLGETQYF. In DNA form, the CDR3 reads TGTGCCAGCTCACCACAACTAGGGGAGACCCAGTACTTC. This chain links TRBV18 with TRBJ2-5, with D tentatively TRBD2 (5 bases). From germline, CDR1 is KGHSH and CDR2 LQKENI. There are 13 residues in the CDR3. V was clipped by 1 base and J by 5 bases, with 8 bases between them.